This T cell receptor beta chain was captured in a study of cytomegalovirus exposure and HLA in healthy donors. This PCR relied on a set of 60 Vbeta primers and 13 Jbeta primers. The protocol was immunoSEQ multiplex PCR, while the TCRdb copy is restricted to in-frame clones and leaves out a portion. The data contain around 220,000 clones, approximately 79% of them singletons. Material for sequencing was PBMCs. This receptor was obtained from a girl aged 2-15 years in good health and CMV-seronegative.

CDR3 sequence: CASSPWTGSGANVLTF. In DNA form, the CDR3 reads TGTGCCAGCAGCCCTTGGACAGGCTCTGGGGCCAACGTCCTGACTTTC. The chain employs TRBV9 and TRBJ2-6; 7 positions match TRBD1. The junction had 4 bases not matched to a gene; V was cut back by 4 bases and J by 0 bases. Germline V CDR1 and CDR2: SGDLS, YYNGEE. This CDR3 is built from 16 residues.